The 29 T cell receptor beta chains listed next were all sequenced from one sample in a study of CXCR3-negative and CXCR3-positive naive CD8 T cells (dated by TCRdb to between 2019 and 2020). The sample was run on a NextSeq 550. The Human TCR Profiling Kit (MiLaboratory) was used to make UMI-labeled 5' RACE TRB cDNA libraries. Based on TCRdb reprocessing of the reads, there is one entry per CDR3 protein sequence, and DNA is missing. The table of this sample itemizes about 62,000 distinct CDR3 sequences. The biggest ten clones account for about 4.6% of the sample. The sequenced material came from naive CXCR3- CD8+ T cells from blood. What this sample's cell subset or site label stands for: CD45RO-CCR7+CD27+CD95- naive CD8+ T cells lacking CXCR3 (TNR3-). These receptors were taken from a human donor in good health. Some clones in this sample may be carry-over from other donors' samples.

CDR3: CASSSLGGDSTDTQYF. This chain connects TRBV7-2 to TRBJ2-3; the TCRdb D gene call, TRBD1, has no DNA to confirm it. CDR3 length: 16 amino acids. Germline CDR1 is SGHTA and CDR2 is FQGNSA.

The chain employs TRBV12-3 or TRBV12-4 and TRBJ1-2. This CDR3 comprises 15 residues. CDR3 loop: CASSIFQTANYGYTF.

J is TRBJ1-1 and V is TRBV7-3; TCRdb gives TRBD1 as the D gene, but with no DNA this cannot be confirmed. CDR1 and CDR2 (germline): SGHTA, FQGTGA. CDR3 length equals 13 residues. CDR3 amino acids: CASSPYGGTEAFF.

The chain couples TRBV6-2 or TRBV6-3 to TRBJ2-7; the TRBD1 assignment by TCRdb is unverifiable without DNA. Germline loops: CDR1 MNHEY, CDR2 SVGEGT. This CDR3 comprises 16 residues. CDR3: CASSRPGGWDAYEQYF.

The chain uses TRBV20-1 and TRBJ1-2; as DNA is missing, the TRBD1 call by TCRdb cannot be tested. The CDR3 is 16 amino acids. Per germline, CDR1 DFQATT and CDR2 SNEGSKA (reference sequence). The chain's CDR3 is CSARDETAPPNYGCTF.

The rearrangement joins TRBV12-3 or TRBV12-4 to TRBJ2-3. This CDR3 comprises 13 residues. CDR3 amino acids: CASSSESTDTQYF.

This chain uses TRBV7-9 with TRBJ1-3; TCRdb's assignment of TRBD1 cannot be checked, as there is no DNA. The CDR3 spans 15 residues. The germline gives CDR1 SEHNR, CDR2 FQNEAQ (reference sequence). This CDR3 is CASSPYRESGNTIYF.

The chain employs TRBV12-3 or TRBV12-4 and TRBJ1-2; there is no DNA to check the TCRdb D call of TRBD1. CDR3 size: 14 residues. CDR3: CASSAGTGDYGYTF.

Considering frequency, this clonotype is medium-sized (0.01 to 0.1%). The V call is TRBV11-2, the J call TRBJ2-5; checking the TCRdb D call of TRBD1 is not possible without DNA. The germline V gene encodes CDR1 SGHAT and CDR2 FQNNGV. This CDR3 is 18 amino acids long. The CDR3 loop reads CASSLGRERGPYQETQYF.

This CDR3 reads CASSLEVGQAESYEQYF. The chain couples TRBV7-6 to TRBJ2-7; the D call of TRBD1 rests on TCRdb alone, since no DNA is present to check it. There are 17 residues in the CDR3. Looked up from germline, CDR1 is SGHVS and CDR2 is FNYEAQ.

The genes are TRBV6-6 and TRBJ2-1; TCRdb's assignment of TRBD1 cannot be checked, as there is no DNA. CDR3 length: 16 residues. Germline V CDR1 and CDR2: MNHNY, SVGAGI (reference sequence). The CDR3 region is CASSYSRDRVNNEQFF.

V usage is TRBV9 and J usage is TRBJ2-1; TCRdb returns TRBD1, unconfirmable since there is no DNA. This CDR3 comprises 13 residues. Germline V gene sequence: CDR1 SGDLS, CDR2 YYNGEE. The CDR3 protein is CASSVDRANEQFF.

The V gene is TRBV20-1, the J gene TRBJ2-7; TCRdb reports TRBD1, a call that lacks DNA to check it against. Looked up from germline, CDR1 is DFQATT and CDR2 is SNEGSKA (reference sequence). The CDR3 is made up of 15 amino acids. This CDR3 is CSARPRTRSSYEQYF.

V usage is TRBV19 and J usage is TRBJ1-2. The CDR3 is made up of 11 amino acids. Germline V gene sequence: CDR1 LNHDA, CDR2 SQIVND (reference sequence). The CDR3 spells CASYNLYGYTF.

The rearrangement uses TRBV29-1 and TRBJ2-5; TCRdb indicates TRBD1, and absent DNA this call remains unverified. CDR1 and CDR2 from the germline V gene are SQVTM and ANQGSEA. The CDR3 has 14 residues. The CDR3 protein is CSASPTGKQETQYF.

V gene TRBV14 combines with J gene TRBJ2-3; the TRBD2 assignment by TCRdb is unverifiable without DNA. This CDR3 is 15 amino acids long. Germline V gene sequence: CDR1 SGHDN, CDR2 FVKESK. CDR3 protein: CASSQGGSSTDTQYF.

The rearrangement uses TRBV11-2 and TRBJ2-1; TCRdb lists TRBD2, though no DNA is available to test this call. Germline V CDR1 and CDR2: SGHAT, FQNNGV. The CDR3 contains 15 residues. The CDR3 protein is CASSQERGTLHEQFF.

The CDR3 spells CASSTPGQGSNEQYF. V gene TRBV27 combines with J gene TRBJ2-7; TCRdb calls TRBD1, which cannot be checked without DNA. CDR3 size: 15 residues. The germline gives CDR1 MNHEY, CDR2 SMNVEV (reference sequence).

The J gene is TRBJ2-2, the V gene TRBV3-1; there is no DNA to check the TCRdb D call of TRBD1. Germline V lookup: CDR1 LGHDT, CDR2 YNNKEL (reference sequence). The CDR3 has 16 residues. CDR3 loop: CASSPTGQSITGELFF.

CDR3: CASSLALGTSESYEQYF. This chain joins TRBV28 and TRBJ2-7. CDR1 and CDR2 from the germline V gene are MDHEN and SYDVKM. This CDR3 is built from 17 residues.

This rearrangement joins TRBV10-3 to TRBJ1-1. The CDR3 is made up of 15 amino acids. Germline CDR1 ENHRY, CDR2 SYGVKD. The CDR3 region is CAISDQRQLNTEAFF.

The CDR3: CASSPLAGAYEQYF. The rearrangement joins TRBV11-2 to TRBJ2-7; TCRdb's assignment of TRBD2 cannot be checked, as there is no DNA. CDR3 length: 14 amino acids. Germline CDR1 reads SGHAT; CDR2 reads FQNNGV.

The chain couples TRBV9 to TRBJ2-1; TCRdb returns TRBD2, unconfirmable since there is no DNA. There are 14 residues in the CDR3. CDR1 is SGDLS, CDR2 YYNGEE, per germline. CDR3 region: CASSVEGIHNEQFF.

Here the CDR3 reads CSVIQVGPTYEQYF. This chain uses TRBV29-1 with TRBJ2-7; with no DNA, the TCRdb D assignment of TRBD2 cannot be verified. The germline V gene has CDR1 SQVTM and CDR2 ANQGSEA. The CDR3 has 14 amino acids.

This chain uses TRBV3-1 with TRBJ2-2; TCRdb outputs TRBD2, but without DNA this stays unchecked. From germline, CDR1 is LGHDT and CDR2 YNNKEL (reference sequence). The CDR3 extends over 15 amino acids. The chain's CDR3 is CASSLGETGTGELFF.

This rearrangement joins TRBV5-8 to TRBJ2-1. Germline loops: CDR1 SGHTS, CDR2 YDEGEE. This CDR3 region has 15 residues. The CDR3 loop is CASSLSRSSYNEQFF.

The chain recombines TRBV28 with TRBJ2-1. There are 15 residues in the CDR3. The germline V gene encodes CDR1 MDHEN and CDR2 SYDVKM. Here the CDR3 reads CASSFVGSSYNEQFF.

The chain's CDR3 is CASSSPSTDTQYF. The V call is TRBV7-2, the J call TRBJ2-3. The CDR3 extends over 13 amino acids. Looked up from germline, CDR1 is SGHTA and CDR2 is FQGNSA.

CDR3 sequence reads: CASSPRQGYEQYF. The chain is built from TRBV7-2 and TRBJ2-7; the D gene TCRdb calls, TRBD1, cannot be checked with no DNA. Looked up from germline, CDR1 is SGHTA and CDR2 is FQGNSA. The CDR3 sequence is 13 residues long. Using reference TRBV7-2 and TRBJ2-7 for the parts outside the CDR3, the full variable domain is GAGVSQSPSNKVTEKGKDVELRCDPISGHTALYWYRQSLGQGLEFLIYFQGNSAPDKSGLPSDRFSAERTGGSVSTLTIQRTQQEDSAVYLCASSPRQGYEQYFGPGTRLTVT.